The rows below give T cell receptor beta chains drawn from one sample of a study of cytomegalovirus exposure and HLA in healthy donors. Repertoires were generated with immunoSEQ multiplex PCR, while TCRdb's copy carries only in-frame clones and drops some. In the table there are around 150,000 clones, 75% to 80% of which are singletons. The sample was PBMCs. These receptors were obtained from a man aged 45 to 65 in good health and CMV-seropositive. The CDR3 runs from the conserved cysteine through the conserved F or W.

v_call: TRBV19; j_call: TRBJ1-5; cdr3_aa: CASLRVGNSNQPQHF
v_call: TRBV11-2; j_call: TRBJ2-1; cdr3_aa: CASRVAGNEQFF
v_call: TRBV5-4; j_call: TRBJ1-2; cdr3_aa: CASSWGGEYGYTF
v_call: TRBV19; j_call: TRBJ1-5; cdr3_aa: CASSIRGNQPQHF
v_call: TRBV2; j_call: TRBJ2-7; cdr3_aa: CATIPGHYYEQYF
v_call: TRBV28; j_call: TRBJ1-1; cdr3_aa: CASRPRRKGAGGNTEAFF
v_call: TRBV7-9; j_call: TRBJ2-3; cdr3_aa: CASSSRLAGDLTDTQYF
v_call: TRBV5-1; j_call: TRBJ2-3; cdr3_aa: CASSLGTSYSDTQYF
v_call: TRBV14; j_call: TRBJ1-1; cdr3_aa: CASSQRTGWNTEAFF
v_call: TRBV7-2; j_call: TRBJ2-1; cdr3_aa: CASSSPGGTYNEQFF
v_call: TRBV27; j_call: TRBJ1-3; cdr3_aa: CASSLRSPGSGNTIYF
v_call: TRBV27; j_call: TRBJ1-4; cdr3_aa: CASSAYRGELFF
v_call: TRBV28; j_call: TRBJ1-1; cdr3_aa: CASRGGTEAFF
v_call: TRBV29-1; j_call: TRBJ1-2; cdr3_aa: CSVEDVRRGRGYTF
v_call: TRBV6-5; j_call: TRBJ2-2; cdr3_aa: CASRQGAGELFF
v_call: TRBV11-2; j_call: TRBJ2-7; cdr3_aa: CASSLAQGDTYEQYF
v_call: TRBV28; j_call: TRBJ1-5; cdr3_aa: CASSLRTGTINQPQHF
v_call: TRBV25-1; j_call: TRBJ1-2; cdr3_aa: CASTPSGRTSGYTF
v_call: TRBV23-1; j_call: TRBJ1-2; cdr3_aa: CASWTRDYGYTF
v_call: TRBV28; j_call: TRBJ1-2; cdr3_aa: CASSLSLGPGGYTF
v_call: TRBV5-1; j_call: TRBJ2-1; cdr3_aa: CASSRTRNHADNEQFF
v_call: TRBV5-4; j_call: TRBJ1-2; cdr3_aa: CASSDGTAHGYTF
v_call: TRBV29-1; j_call: TRBJ1-2; cdr3_aa: CSVDRRQGGYTF
v_call: TRBV6-1; j_call: TRBJ2-2; cdr3_aa: CASSPDRANTGELFF
v_call: TRBV2; j_call: NA; cdr3_aa: CASSEPGKAPYEQYF
v_call: TRBV7-3; j_call: TRBJ2-3; cdr3_aa: CASSLGGAIIDTQYF
v_call: TRBV4-1; j_call: TRBJ1-6; cdr3_aa: CASSQVLAGTNMSPLHF
v_call: TRBV5-1; j_call: TRBJ2-1; cdr3_aa: CASSSGGGLNNEQFF
v_call: TRBV11-2; j_call: TRBJ2-7; cdr3_aa: CASSLGTAEQYF
v_call: TRBV9; j_call: TRBJ2-1; cdr3_aa: CASSPRLASYNEQFF
v_call: TRBV5-4; j_call: TRBJ2-1; cdr3_aa: CASSVGGGASSYNEQFF
v_call: TRBV11-1; j_call: TRBJ1-5; cdr3_aa: CASSWTENQPQHF
v_call: TRBV7-6; j_call: TRBJ1-1; cdr3_aa: CASSSWEQGGYTEAFF
v_call: TRBV2; j_call: TRBJ1-5; cdr3_aa: CASRTGGDNQPQHF
v_call: TRBV7-2; j_call: TRBJ2-5; cdr3_aa: CASSFSRAQETQYF
v_call: TRBV10-2; j_call: TRBJ2-1; cdr3_aa: CASKGIAGGRGNEQFF
v_call: TRBV11-2; j_call: TRBJ2-7; cdr3_aa: CASSFMMGQSYEQYF
v_call: TRBV25-1; j_call: TRBJ1-6; cdr3_aa: CASTQSGVHYNSPLHF
v_call: TRBV9; j_call: TRBJ1-4; cdr3_aa: CASSAHPGTGGASNEKLFF
v_call: TRBV29-1; j_call: TRBJ2-5; cdr3_aa: CSAIRGTVKETQYF